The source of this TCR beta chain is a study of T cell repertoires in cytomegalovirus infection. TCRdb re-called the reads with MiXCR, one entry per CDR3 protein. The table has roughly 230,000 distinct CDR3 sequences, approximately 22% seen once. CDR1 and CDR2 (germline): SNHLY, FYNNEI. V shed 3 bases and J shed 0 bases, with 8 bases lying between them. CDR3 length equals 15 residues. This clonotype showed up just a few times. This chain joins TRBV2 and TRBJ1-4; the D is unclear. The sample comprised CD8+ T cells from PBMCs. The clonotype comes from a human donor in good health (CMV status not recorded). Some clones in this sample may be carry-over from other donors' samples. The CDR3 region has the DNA TGTGCCAGCAGTGACGTAACAACAACTAATGAAAAACTGTTTTTT. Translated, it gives CASSDVTTTNEKLFF.